One T cell receptor beta chain is described in this entry. Its antigen is undetermined. This table comes from immunoSEQ multiplex PCR, and its TCRdb copy is limited to in-frame clones, with some not included. This table has 100,000 or so clones, approximately 92% appearing once. Per the germline V gene, CDR1 is SGHNT and CDR2 is YYREEE (reference sequence). The junction had 8 bases not matched to a gene; V was cut back by 0 bases and J by 2 bases. The CDR3 extends over 17 amino acids. The source of the sample is a study of graft-versus-host responses after intestinal transplantation. The wider study: Isolated intestinal, liver-intestinal, or multivisceral transplants had been given to the recipients. Among the recipients, all got anti-thymocyte globulin induction and then tacrolimus and steroids for 3 to 4 years. Study-wide findings and caveats: Circulating GvH clone levels at their peak were associated with HvG declines (early post-transplant).

The specimen was unstimulated CD8+ T cells sorted from spleen or lymph node cells, collected before transplant. The chain recombines TRBV5-4 with TRBJ2-3; 8 positions agree with TRBD2. The source is a human donor who was the organ donor for an intestinal transplant. The CDR3 DNA is TGTGCCAGCAGCTTGGGGGTCGGGCGGGAGGCCACAGATACGCAGTATTTT. As protein: CASSLGVGREATDTQYF.